This T cell receptor (beta chain) came from a study of blood T cell repertoires in COVID-19. About the research overall: In each case, the material was cDNA or gDNA derived from T cells, B-cell-depleted T cells, or PBMCs.

This CDR3 region has 12 residues. CDR1 is SGHTA, CDR2 FQGTGA, per germline. V gave up 8 bases and J gave up 6 bases, with 8 bases separating them. Generated by immunoSEQ multiplex PCR, the TCRdb table keeps only in-frame clones and is missing some. The data show around 110,000 clones, over 65% seen once. This clone was observed a single time. The chain recombines TRBV7-3 with TRBJ1-6; D is undetermined. The sequence was obtained from a young man with acute or convalescent COVID-19. The source material was peripheral blood. As DNA, the CDR3 is TGTGCCAGCGCACAGTCTAATTCACCCCTCCACTTT. Encoded protein: CASAQSNSPLHF.